This entry is about one TCR beta chain. Its antigen is unidentified. This sample's treatment: 15 to 20 received Ad26.COV2.S at low or high dose, single or two shots; 5 received placebo; per-sample allocation not given. Sampling was performed 63 days after the first vaccine or placebo injection. In germline, CDR1 is KGHDR, CDR2 SFDVKD. V lost 4 bases and J lost 2, with 13 bases in between. There are 15 residues in the CDR3. Clones were read by immunoSEQ multiplex PCR, and TCRdb kept only the in-frame ones, dropping some. This repertoire shows about 460,000 clones, roughly nine tenths found once; its top ten account for 1.7%. The entry originates in a study of Ad26.COV2.S vaccination and SARS-CoV-2 variants. About the research overall: Participant was drawn from the COV1001 Ad26.COV2.S trial arm. Intramuscular Ad26.COV2.S at 5x10^10 or 1x10^11 viral particles.

Study findings and constraints: Total T cell responses, in the TCR breadth and depth analyses, may have been underestimated.

The source of this sequence is a person between 18 and 65 years old who received the Ad26.COV2.S COVID-19 vaccine or a placebo. V is TRBV24-1 and J is TRBJ2-5, with no clear D. Sequences were derived from peripheral blood, sampled in a trial of Ad26.COV2.S vaccine versus placebo. The CDR3 DNA sequence: TGTGCCACCAGTGACCCGACTGGGAATCAAGAGACCCAGTACTTC. This translates into CATSDPTGNQETQYF.